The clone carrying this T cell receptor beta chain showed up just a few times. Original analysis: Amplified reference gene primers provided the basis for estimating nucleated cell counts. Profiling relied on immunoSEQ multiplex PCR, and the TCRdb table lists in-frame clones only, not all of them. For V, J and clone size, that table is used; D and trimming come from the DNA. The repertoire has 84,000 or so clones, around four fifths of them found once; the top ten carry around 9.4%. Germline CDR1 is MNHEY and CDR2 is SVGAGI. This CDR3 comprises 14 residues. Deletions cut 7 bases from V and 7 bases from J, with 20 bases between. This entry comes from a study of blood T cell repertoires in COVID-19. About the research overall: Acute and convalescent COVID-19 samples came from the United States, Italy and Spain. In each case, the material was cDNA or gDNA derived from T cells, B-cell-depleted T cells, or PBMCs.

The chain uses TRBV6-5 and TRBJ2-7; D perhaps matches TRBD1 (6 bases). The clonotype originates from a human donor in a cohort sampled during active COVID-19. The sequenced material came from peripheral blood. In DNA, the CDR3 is TGTGCCAGCATGTTTGGGACAAATCTCCGTGAGCAGTACTTC. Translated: CASMFGTNLREQYF.